This TCR beta chain comes out of a study of graft-versus-host responses after intestinal transplantation. Across the whole study: Anti-thymocyte globulin induction, then tacrolimus and steroids for roughly 3 years, went to all recipients.

About this clone itself: The antigen remains undetermined.

Study findings and constraints: Allografts of one patient group, those with graft-donor T cell macrochimerism, had high graft-versus-host to host-versus-graft clonal ratios. Early post-transplant HvG declines showed an association with peak circulating GvH clone levels.

Trimming left V 4 bases short and J 2 bases short, with 8 bases between. CDR1 and CDR2 from the germline V gene are ENHRY and SYGVKD. CDR3 size: 14 residues. Sequenced by immunoSEQ multiplex PCR; TCRdb stores in-frame clones only, minus some. Of approximately 100,000 clones listed, 86% were seen once; the top ten hold more than 1.4%. This TCR was recovered from a human patient who received an intestinal transplant, so some T cells may come from the graft donor. This sample comprised PBMCs, obtained 255 days after intestinal transplant. The V call is TRBV10-3, the J call TRBJ2-2, with D perhaps TRBD1 (5 bases). In DNA, the CDR3 is TGTGCCATCAGTGGACAGCGAAACACCGGGGAGCTGTTTTTT. Amino acids: CAISGQRNTGELFF.